The 26 T cell receptor beta chains below all came from one sample that was sequenced in a study of control samples from healthy donors and cancer patients. Repertoires were generated with immunoSEQ multiplex PCR, while TCRdb's copy carries only in-frame clones and drops some. This table has about 94,000 clones, 90% appearing once. Source material: blood. Receptors were obtained from a woman aged 18-29 years in good health.

The chain links TRBV2 to TRBJ1-1, with D tentatively TRBD1 (5 bases). Trimming took off 7 bases at V and 3 bases at J, with 15 bases between the two ends. CDR1 and CDR2 (germline): SNHLY, FYNNEI. The CDR3 has 14 residues. CDR3 DNA sequence: TGTGCCAGCAATCTAAAGTTGGGGCACACTGAAGCTTTCTTT. It translates to CASNLKLGHTEAFF. The full variable domain, completed using reference TRBV2 and TRBJ1-1, is EPEVTQTPSHQVTQMGQEVILRCVPISNHLYFYWYRQILGQKVEFLVSFYNNEISEKSEIFDDQFSVERPDGSNFTLKIRSTKLEDSAMYFCASNLKLGHTEAFFGQGTRLTVV.

This chain links TRBV19 with TRBJ1-1; D not certain. Trimming took off 5 bases at V and 1 base at J, with 11 bases between the two ends. The CDR3 has 14 amino acids. Germline V gene lookup returns CDR1 LNHDA and CDR2 SQIVND (reference sequence). CDR3 nucleotide sequence: TGTGCCAGTAGTCCACCCAATCCGAACACTGAAGCTTTCTTT. Its translation: CASSPPNPNTEAFF.

The V and J genes are TRBV19 and TRBJ2-7; D is perhaps TRBD2 (5 bases). The germline V and J ends were trimmed by 3 bases and 5 bases, with 11 bases remaining between them. The germline gives CDR1 LNHDA, CDR2 SQIVND (reference sequence). The CDR3 has 13 residues. CDR3 loop: CASSIGVFDEQYF. CDR3 nucleotides: TGTGCCAGTAGTATCGGGGTTTTCGACGAGCAGTACTTC.

This chain joins TRBV19 and TRBJ1-2; 11 bases are shared with TRBD1. Germline assignment: CDR1 LNHDA and CDR2 SQIVND (reference sequence). The CDR3 sequence is 14 residues long. V dropped 5 bases and J dropped 6; count of bases not matched to a gene: 5. In DNA form, the CDR3 reads TGTGCCAGTAGTGGGACAGGGGGTAAGGATGGCTACACCTTC. Protein: CASSGTGGKDGYTF.

The gene calls are TRBV5-1 and TRBJ1-5; 8 bases are shared with TRBD1. Germline CDR1 SGHRS, CDR2 YFSETQ. The V segment lost 0 bases and the J segment 4 bases; nucleotides outside the gene matches: 3. The CDR3 has 15 amino acids. The CDR3 here is CASSLVTGGNQPQHF. CDR3 nucleotides: TGCGCCAGCAGCTTGGTTACAGGGGGAAATCAGCCCCAGCATTTT.

Comments on this clone: Germline is not matched at one junction end, which may reflect a read error. This chain links TRBV15 with TRBJ2-5; D remains ambiguous. The CDR3 contains 13 residues. CDR1 and CDR2 from the germline V gene are LNHNV and YYDKDF (reference sequence). CDR3 in amino acids: CATSGDLYGTQYF. The DNA for the CDR3 is TGTGCCACCAGCGGAGACCTGTACGGGACCCAGTACTTC.

This rearrangement joins TRBV27 to TRBJ1-2; 7 bases align to TRBD1. Losses at the gene ends were 7 bases for V and 0 bases for J; bases not matched to a gene: 5. The CDR3 extends over 14 amino acids. Germline V gives CDR1 MNHEY, CDR2 SMNVEV (reference sequence). CDR3 amino acids: CASKPGGANYGYTF. In nucleotides, the CDR3 is TGTGCCAGCAAGCCAGGGGGGGCTAACTATGGCTACACCTTC.

The rearrangement links TRBV5-6 to TRBJ2-4; possibly TRBD1 for D (6 bases). Per germline, CDR1 SGHDT and CDR2 YYEEEE. The length of the CDR3 is 14 residues. Trimming pared 2 bases from V and 3 bases from J, leaving 9 bases between. CDR3 bases: TGTGCCAGCAGCTTAAACAGGGTCAAAAACATTCAGTACTTC. This codes for CASSLNRVKNIQYF. Together with reference TRBV5-6 and TRBJ2-4, the CDR3 gives the full variable domain: DAGVTQSPTHLIKTRGQQVTLRCSPKSGHDTVSWYQQALGQGPQFIFQYYEEEERQRGNFPDRFSGHQFPNYSSELNVNALLLGDSALYLCASSLNRVKNIQYFGAGTRLSVL.

A note on this clone: Other DNA sequences in this sample translate to the same CDR3. Here the CDR3 reads CASTDRGYEQYF. DNA for the CDR3: TGTGCCAGCACAGACAGGGGTTACGAGCAGTACTTC. J is TRBJ2-7 and V is TRBV2; the match to TRBD1 covers 8 bases. Germline loops: CDR1 SNHLY, CDR2 FYNNEI. This CDR3 region has 12 residues. Losses at the gene ends were 7 bases for V and 4 bases for J; bases not matched to a gene: 3.

The chain couples TRBV2 to TRBJ1-1; the D gene is possibly TRBD1 (5 bases). CDR1 is SNHLY, CDR2 FYNNEI, per germline. The CDR3 length is 15 residues. V was pared by 2 bases and J by 2 bases, with 12 bases between. In DNA form, the CDR3 reads TGTGCCAGCAGTGAATCGGAGGGGCGAAACACTGAAGCTTTCTTT. This codes for CASSESEGRNTEAFF.

This clone was counted once. The genes are TRBV5-6 and TRBJ2-5, with D maybe TRBD2 (5 bases). The V gene lost 2 bases and the J gene lost 6 bases, with 20 bases spanning the gap. Germline V gives CDR1 SGHDT, CDR2 YYEEEE. The length of the CDR3 is 16 residues. The DNA for the CDR3 is TGTGCCAGCAGCTTCCCGGGGAGCGCCCTTGTTAAGACCCAGTACTTC. It encodes CASSFPGSALVKTQYF. The variable domain in full, with the rest retrieved from reference TRBV5-6 and TRBJ2-5, is DAGVTQSPTHLIKTRGQQVTLRCSPKSGHDTVSWYQQALGQGPQFIFQYYEEEERQRGNFPDRFSGHQFPNYSSELNVNALLLGDSALYLCASSFPGSALVKTQYFGPGTRLLVL.

DNA of the CDR3: TGTGCCACCACGGGGGAAATGAACACTGAAGCTTTCTTT. It translates to CATTGEMNTEAFF. This chain uses TRBV2 with TRBJ1-1; tentative D call: TRBD1 (5 bases). The CDR3 is 13 residues long. Germline V CDR1 and CDR2: SNHLY, FYNNEI. Trimming stripped 10 bases from V and 0 bases from J, with 12 bases between.

CDR3 residues: CASSRRQGGPDTQYF. In nucleotides, the CDR3 is TGTGCCAGCAGCCGACGACAGGGGGGCCCAGATACGCAGTATTTT. V and J are TRBV3-1 (or the pseudogene TRBV3-2) and TRBJ2-3, with 9 bases lining up with TRBD1. The CDR3 covers 15 residues. V dropped 4 bases and J dropped 4; count of bases not matched to a gene: 6. Germline V CDR1 and CDR2: LGHDT, YNNKEL (reference sequence).

The chain uses TRBV18 and TRBJ2-3; the match to TRBD2 covers 10 bases. The CDR3 spans 15 residues. V trimming: 5 bases; J trimming: 2 bases; junction bases outside the gene matches: 4. Germline V gene lookup returns CDR1 KGHSH and CDR2 LQKENI. The CDR3 spells CASSVTSGDTDTQYF. The CDR3 DNA is TGTGCCAGCTCAGTAACTAGCGGGGACACAGATACGCAGTATTTT. Filled out from reference TRBV18 and TRBJ2-3, the complete variable domain reads NAGVMQNPRHLVRRRGQEARLRCSPMKGHSHVYWYRQLPEEGLKFMVYLQKENIIDESGMPKERFSAEFPKEGPSILRIQQVVRGDSAAYFCASSVTSGDTDTQYFGPGTRLTVL.

The gene calls are TRBV7-6 and TRBJ2-7; 13 bases align to TRBD2. This CDR3 spans 15 amino acids. Germline values: CDR1 SGHVS, CDR2 FNYEAQ. V lost 4 bases to trimming and J lost 4 bases; unmatched junction nucleotides: 4. In nucleotides, the CDR3 is TGTGCCAGCAGCTCAGGGACTAGCGGGGTTTACGAGCAGTACTTC. Residues: CASSSGTSGVYEQYF.

This clone was counted a few times. The genes are TRBV6-4 and TRBJ1-5; no clear D gene. Germline loops: CDR1 MRHNA, CDR2 SNTAGT. Trimming shortened V by 2 bases and J by 7 bases, and 6 bases separated the two germline ends. CDR3 size: 12 residues. The CDR3 DNA is TGTGCCAGCAGTGACAGGTTGCAGCCCCAGCATTTT. Translation: CASSDRLQPQHF.

The chain carries TRBV6-4 and TRBJ1-2; a weak D match, TRBD1 (6 bases). Germline lookup yields CDR1 MRHNA and CDR2 SNTAGT. The CDR3 extends over 16 amino acids. The V end was cut by 6 bases, the J end by 4 bases, with 21 bases between. CDR3 bases: TGTGCCAGCAGCTACGCCCAACCAGGGGAGGTCTATGGCTACACCTTC. Its translation is CASSYAQPGEVYGYTF.

The chain joins TRBV6-6 to TRBJ2-7; D perhaps matches TRBD2 (6 bases). In germline, CDR1 is MNHNY, CDR2 SVGAGI (reference sequence). Trimming removed 9 bases at V and 12 bases at J, with 24 bases between. The CDR3 sequence is 13 residues long. The CDR3 loop is CASYTGTLEKWYF. The CDR3 region has the DNA TGTGCCAGTTATACCGGGACTCTAGAGAAGTGGTACTTC.

This sequence joins TRBV5-7 and TRBJ2-5, with TRBD1 identical over 10 bases. TRBV5-7 falls under the ORF class, with uncertain function. The CDR3 length is 13 residues. V lost 3 bases to trimming and J lost 4 bases; unmatched junction nucleotides: 0. The CDR3 DNA reads TGTGCCAGCAGCTGGACAGGGGGAGAGACCCAGTACTTC. Its translation: CASSWTGGETQYF.

The chain combines TRBV3-1 (or the pseudogene TRBV3-2) with TRBJ2-5, with 16 bases that match TRBD2. CDR1 LGHDT and CDR2 YNNKEL come from the germline V gene (reference sequence). V shed 4 bases, J shed 4 bases, and the junction held 6 bases outside the gene matches. The CDR3 covers 17 residues. This chain's CDR3 is CASSPGLAGGRGETQYF. The DNA for the CDR3 is TGTGCCAGCAGCCCGGGACTAGCGGGGGGGCGTGGAGAGACCCAGTACTTC.

The V call is TRBV4-1, the J call TRBJ2-1; no clear D gene. The CDR3 runs to 16 residues. Germline assignment: CDR1 MGHRA and CDR2 YSYEKL. V lost 1 base to trimming and J lost 0 bases, with 10 bases between them. CDR3 region: CASSQVTKISYNEQFF. As DNA, the CDR3 is TGCGCCAGCAGCCAAGTTACCAAAATCTCCTACAATGAGCAGTTCTTC.

This chain joins TRBV7-9 and TRBJ1-2, with 7 bases lining up with TRBD1. Germline-derived CDR1 and CDR2 are SEHNR and FQNEAQ (reference sequence). The CDR3 runs 14 residues. Trimming removed 4 bases from V and 8 bases from J; junction bases left unmatched: 10. The CDR3 sequence: CASSSTGPPSGYTF. In DNA, the CDR3 is TGTGCCAGCAGCTCGACAGGGCCACCCTCGGGCTACACCTTC.

The chain couples TRBV5-1 to TRBJ2-5; 12 nucleotides line up with TRBD2. This CDR3 comprises 16 residues. Per the germline V gene, CDR1 is SGHRS and CDR2 is YFSETQ. J was trimmed by 4 bases and V by 2 bases; bases with no gene match: 6. The CDR3 DNA reads as TGCGCCAGCAGCTTCGCCGAGACTAGCGGGGGAGAGACCCAGTACTTC. Translating it yields CASSFAETSGGETQYF.

The chain employs TRBV12-3 or TRBV12-4 and TRBJ2-1; 7 nucleotides match TRBD1. This CDR3 spans 13 amino acids. J gave up 5 bases and V 6 bases, and 4 bases lay outside the gene matches. The CDR3, as DNA: TGTGCCAGCAGCCGGGGACAGCACAATGAGCAGTTCTTC. Its translation: CASSRGQHNEQFF.

The chain combines TRBV6-4 with TRBJ2-1; 9 bases match TRBD1. J lost 9 bases, V lost 5 bases, and 5 bases had no gene match. CDR1 is MRHNA and CDR2 is SNTAGT in the germline V gene. This CDR3 spans 13 amino acids. CDR3 nucleotide sequence: TGTGCCAGCAGTTCGGACAGGGGAGGTGAGCAGTTCTTC. It translates to CASSSDRGGEQFF.

The gene calls are TRBV19 and TRBJ2-1, with unresolved D. The germline gives CDR1 LNHDA, CDR2 SQIVND (reference sequence). Trimming took 5 bases from V and 0 from J, leaving 11 bases between them. This CDR3 spans 15 amino acids. DNA of the CDR3: TGTGCCAGTAGTCTCAGTCCCAGCTCCTACAATGAGCAGTTCTTC. Its protein product is CASSLSPSSYNEQFF.